This T cell receptor (beta chain) was recorded in a study of graft-versus-host responses after intestinal transplantation. Study-level background: Every recipient had anti-thymocyte globulin induction and around three years of tacrolimus plus steroids.

This CDR3 spans 16 amino acids. The germline V and J ends were trimmed by 4 bases and 3 bases, with 17 bases remaining between them. Germline lookup yields CDR1 SGHTA and CDR2 FQGTGA. Graft tissue processing released intraepithelial and lamina propria lymphocytes. Generated by immunoSEQ multiplex PCR, the TCRdb table keeps only in-frame clones and is missing some. Here the sample spans fewer than 6,500 clones, approximately 72% being singletons. This chain links TRBV7-3 with TRBJ2-3, with D perhaps matching TRBD1 (6 bases). Sequenced here: ileum tissue, sampled roughly 260 days after intestinal transplant. The sequence was collected from a human patient who received an intestinal transplant, so some T cells may come from the graft donor. The CDR3 protein is CASSSWTDSRTDTQYF. CDR3 in DNA: TGTGCCAGCAGCTCATGGACAGACTCGAGGACAGATACGCAGTATTTT.